The 3 T cell receptor beta chains listed next were all sequenced from one sample in a study of molecular identifiers for immune sequencing clone quantification. TCRdb re-called the PCR reads with MiXCR, one entry per CDR3 protein. In the table there are approximately 630,000 distinct CDR3 sequences, about 25% of which are singletons. The sample comprised naive CD8+ T cells from blood, with Jurkat cell RNA spiked in. Subset noted: FACS-sorted CD8+CD4-CCR7+CD45RA+ naive T cells. The receptors were gathered from a human donor in good health. Some libraries in this study had Jurkat cell RNA spiked in.

The chain joins TRBV19 to TRBJ2-7, with D perhaps TRBD1 or TRBD2 (5 bases each). The germline V gene encodes CDR1 LNHDA and CDR2 SQIVND (reference sequence). V was pared by 5 bases and J by 6 bases, with 11 bases between. This CDR3 has 12 residues. The CDR3 spells CASSRAGTEQYF. DNA of the CDR3: TGTGCCAGTAGTCGGGCAGGGACCGAGCAGTACTTC.

V and J are TRBV29-1 and TRBJ2-6, with TRBD2 identical over 7 bases. The germline gives CDR1 SQVTM, CDR2 ANQGSEA. The CDR3 has 16 residues. Germline trimming cut 7 bases from V and 0 bases from J; bases unmatched to any gene: 9. CDR3 DNA sequence: TGCAGCGCTTTTTGGGGGGGGGGCTCTGGGGCCAACGTCCTGACTTTC. Translating gives CSAFWGGGSGANVLTF. The entire variable domain, with the rest obtained from reference TRBV29-1 and TRBJ2-6, is as follows: SAVISQKPSRDICQRGTSLTIQCQVDSQVTMMFWYRQQPGQSLTLIATANQGSEATYESGFVIDKFPISRPNLTFSTLTVSNMSPEDSSIYLCSAFWGGGSGANVLTFGAGSRLTVL.

As regards this clonotype: A much more abundant neighbour one base away suggests this may be a read error. The rearrangement joins TRBV4-3 to TRBJ2-7; 11 nucleotides match TRBD1. CDR3 length: 15 residues. The V gene end was trimmed by 0 bases and the J gene end by 6 bases; junction bases not matched to a gene: 4. Germline CDR1 LGHNA, CDR2 YSLEER. As DNA, the CDR3 is TGCGCCAGCAGCCAAGATCGGGACAGGGGGTTCGAGCAGTACTTC. Translated, it gives CASSQDRDRGFEQYF.